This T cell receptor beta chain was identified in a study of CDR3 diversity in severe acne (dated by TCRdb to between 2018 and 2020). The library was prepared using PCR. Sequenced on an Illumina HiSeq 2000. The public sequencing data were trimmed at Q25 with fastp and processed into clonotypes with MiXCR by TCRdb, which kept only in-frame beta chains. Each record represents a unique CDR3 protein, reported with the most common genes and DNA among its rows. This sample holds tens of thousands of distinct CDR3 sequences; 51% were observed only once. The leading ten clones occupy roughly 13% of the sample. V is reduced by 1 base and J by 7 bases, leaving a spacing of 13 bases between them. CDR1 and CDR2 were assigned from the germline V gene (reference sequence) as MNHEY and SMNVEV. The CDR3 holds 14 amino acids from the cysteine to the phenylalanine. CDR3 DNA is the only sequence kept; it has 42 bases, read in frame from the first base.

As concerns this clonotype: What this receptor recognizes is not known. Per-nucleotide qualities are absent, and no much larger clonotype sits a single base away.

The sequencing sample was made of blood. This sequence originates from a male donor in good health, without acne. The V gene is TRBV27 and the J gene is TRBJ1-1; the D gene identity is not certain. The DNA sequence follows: TGTGCCAGCAGTTTATTTCGTGGGATGGATGAAGCTTTCTTT. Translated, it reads CASSLFRGMDEAFF.